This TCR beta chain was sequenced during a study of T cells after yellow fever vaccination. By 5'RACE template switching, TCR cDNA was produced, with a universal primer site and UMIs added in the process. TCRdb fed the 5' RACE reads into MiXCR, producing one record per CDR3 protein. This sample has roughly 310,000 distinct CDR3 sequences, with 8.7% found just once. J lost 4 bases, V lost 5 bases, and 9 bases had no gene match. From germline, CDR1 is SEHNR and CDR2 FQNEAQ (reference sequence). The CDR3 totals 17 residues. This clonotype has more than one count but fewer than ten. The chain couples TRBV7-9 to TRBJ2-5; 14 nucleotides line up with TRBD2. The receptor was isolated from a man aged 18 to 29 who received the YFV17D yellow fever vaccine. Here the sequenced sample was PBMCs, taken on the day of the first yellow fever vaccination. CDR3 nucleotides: TGTGCCAGCAGCGCACCCGGGACTAGCGGGGGTAGAGAGACCCAGTACTTC. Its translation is CASSAPGTSGGRETQYF.